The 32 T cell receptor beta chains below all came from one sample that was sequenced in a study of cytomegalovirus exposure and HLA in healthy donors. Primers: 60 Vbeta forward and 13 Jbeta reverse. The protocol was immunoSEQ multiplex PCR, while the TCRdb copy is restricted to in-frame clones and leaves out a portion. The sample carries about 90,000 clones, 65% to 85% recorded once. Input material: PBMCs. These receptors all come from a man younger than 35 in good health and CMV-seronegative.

CDR3 DNA sequence: TGTGCCAGCAGTTACCCGCCCCCCGGCGAGCAGTACTTC. The encoded protein is CASSYPPPGEQYF. The chain has TRBV6-6 and TRBJ2-7; no firm D call. Between the trimmed V and J ends, which lost 2 bases and 6 bases, there was a span of 11 bases. Per germline, CDR1 MNHNY and CDR2 SVGAGI (reference sequence). This CDR3 has 13 amino acids.

Written as DNA, the CDR3 is TGCGCCAGCAGCTTGGGCGGTGGCTACGAGCAGTACTTC. Encoded protein: CASSLGGGYEQYF. The chain joins TRBV5-1 to TRBJ2-7; D unresolved. CDR3 length: 13 residues. V was trimmed by 0 bases and J by 3 bases, leaving 7 bases between them. Germline CDR1 and CDR2: SGHRS and YFSETQ.

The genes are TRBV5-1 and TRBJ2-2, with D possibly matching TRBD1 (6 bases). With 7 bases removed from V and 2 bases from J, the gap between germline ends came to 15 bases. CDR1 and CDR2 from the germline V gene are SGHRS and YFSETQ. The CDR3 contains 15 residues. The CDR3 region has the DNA TGCGCCAGCCGGCCTACTGGGACAAACACCGGGGAGCTGTTTTTT. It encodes CASRPTGTNTGELFF.

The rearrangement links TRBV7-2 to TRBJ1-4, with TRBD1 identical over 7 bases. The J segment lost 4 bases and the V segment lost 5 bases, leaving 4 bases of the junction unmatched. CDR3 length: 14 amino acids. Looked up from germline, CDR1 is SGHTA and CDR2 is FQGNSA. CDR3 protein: CASSRGQLNEKLFF. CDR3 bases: TGTGCCAGCAGCCGGGGACAGCTTAATGAAAAACTGTTTTTT. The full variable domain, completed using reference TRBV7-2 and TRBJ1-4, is GAGVSQSPSNKVTEKGKDVELRCDPISGHTALYWYRQSLGQGLEFLIYFQGNSAPDKSGLPSDRFSAERTGGSVSTLTIQRTQQEDSAVYLCASSRGQLNEKLFFGSGTQLSVL.

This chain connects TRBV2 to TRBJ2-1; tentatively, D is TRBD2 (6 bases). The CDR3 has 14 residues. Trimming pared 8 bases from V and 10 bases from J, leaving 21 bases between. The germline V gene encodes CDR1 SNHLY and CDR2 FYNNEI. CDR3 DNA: TGTGCCAGCCTTGTGGGAGGCCGAAACGCGGAGCAGTTCTTC. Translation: CASLVGGRNAEQFF.

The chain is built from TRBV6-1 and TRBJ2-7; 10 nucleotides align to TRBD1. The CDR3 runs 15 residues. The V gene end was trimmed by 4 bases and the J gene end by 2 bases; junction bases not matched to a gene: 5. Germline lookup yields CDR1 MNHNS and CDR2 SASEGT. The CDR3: CASSGRDRGAYEQYF. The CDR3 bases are TGTGCCAGCAGTGGAAGGGACAGGGGAGCCTACGAGCAGTACTTC.

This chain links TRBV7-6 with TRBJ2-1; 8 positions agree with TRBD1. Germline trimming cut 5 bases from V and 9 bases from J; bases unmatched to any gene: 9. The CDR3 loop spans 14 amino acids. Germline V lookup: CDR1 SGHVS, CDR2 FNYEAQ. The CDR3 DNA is TGTGCCAGCAGCACGACGACAGGGGCAACTGAGCAGTTCTTC. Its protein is CASSTTTGATEQFF.

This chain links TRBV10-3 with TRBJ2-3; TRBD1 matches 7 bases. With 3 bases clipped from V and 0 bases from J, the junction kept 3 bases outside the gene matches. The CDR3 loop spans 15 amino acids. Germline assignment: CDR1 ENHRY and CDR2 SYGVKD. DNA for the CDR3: TGTGCCATCAGTGACGGACAGGCTAGCACAGATACGCAGTATTTT. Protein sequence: CAISDGQASTDTQYF.

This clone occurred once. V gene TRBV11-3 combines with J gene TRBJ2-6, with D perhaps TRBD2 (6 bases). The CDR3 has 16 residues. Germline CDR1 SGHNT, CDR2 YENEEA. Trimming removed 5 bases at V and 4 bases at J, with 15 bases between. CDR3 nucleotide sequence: TGTGCCAGCAGCGCCGGAGGGGCCCCGGGGGCCAACGTCCTGACTTTC. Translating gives CASSAGGAPGANVLTF. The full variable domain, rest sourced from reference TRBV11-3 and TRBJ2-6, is EAGVVQSPRYKIIEKKQPVAFWCNPISGHNTLYWYLQNLGQGPELLIRYENEEAVDDSQLPKDRFSAERLKGVDSTLKIQPAELGDSAVYLCASSAGGAPGANVLTFGAGSRLTVL.

The CDR3 DNA sequence: TGCGCCAGTGCCCGGGGGTTTAATTCACCCCTCCACTTT. It translates to CASARGFNSPLHF. V gene TRBV10-1 combines with J gene TRBJ1-6; a weak D match, TRBD1 (5 bases). Germline V lookup: CDR1 WNHNN, CDR2 SYGVQD (reference sequence). V was cut by 9 bases and J by 6 bases, with 12 bases left in between. The CDR3 has 13 amino acids.

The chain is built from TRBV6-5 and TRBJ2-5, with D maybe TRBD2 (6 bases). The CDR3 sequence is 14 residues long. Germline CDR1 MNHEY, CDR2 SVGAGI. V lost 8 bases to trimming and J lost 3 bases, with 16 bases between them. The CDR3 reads CASHTGAGKETQYF. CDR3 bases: TGTGCCAGCCATACGGGCGCGGGGAAAGAGACCCAGTACTTC.

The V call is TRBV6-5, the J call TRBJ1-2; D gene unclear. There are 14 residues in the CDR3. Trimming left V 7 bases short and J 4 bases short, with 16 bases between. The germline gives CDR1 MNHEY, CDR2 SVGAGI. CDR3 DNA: TGTGCCAGCACGCGAACGACGGAGGCCTATGGCTACACCTTC. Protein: CASTRTTEAYGYTF.

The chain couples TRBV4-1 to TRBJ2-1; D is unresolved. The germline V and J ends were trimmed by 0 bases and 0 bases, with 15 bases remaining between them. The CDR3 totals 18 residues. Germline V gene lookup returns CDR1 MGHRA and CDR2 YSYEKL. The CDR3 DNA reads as TGCGCCAGCAGCCAAGAACCCCCAATGACATTCTCCTACAATGAGCAGTTCTTC. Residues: CASSQEPPMTFSYNEQFF.

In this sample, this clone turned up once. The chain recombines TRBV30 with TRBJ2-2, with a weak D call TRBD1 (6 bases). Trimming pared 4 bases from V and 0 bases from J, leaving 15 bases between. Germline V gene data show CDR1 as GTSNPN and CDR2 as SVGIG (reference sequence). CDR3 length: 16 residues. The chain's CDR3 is CAWTRPGQPNTGELFF. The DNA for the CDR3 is TGTGCCTGGACTCGCCCCGGACAGCCGAACACCGGGGAGCTGTTTTTT.

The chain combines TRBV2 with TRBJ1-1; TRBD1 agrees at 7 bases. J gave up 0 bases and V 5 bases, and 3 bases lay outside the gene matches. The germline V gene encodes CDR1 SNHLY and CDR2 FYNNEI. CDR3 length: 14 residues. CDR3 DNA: TGTGCCAGCAGTACGACAGGGTTGAACACTGAAGCTTTCTTT. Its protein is CASSTTGLNTEAFF. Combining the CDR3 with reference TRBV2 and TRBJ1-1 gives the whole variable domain EPEVTQTPSHQVTQMGQEVILRCVPISNHLYFYWYRQILGQKVEFLVSFYNNEISEKSEIFDDQFSVERPDGSNFTLKIRSTKLEDSAMYFCASSTTGLNTEAFFGQGTRLTVV.

This chain's CDR3 is CASSLGGTGTYEQYF. The CDR3 nucleotides read TGTGCCAGCAGCTTGGGCGGGACAGGTACCTACGAGCAGTACTTC. The chain joins TRBV5-4 to TRBJ2-7, with 8 bases aligning to TRBD1. CDR1 is SGHNT, CDR2 YYREEE, per germline (reference sequence). The ends lost 0 bases at V and 2 bases at J; junction bases unmatched: 4. The length of the CDR3 is 15 residues.

Here the CDR3 DNA reads TGCGCCAGCAGCGTACTGGACAGTCGACCAGATACGCAGTATTTT. This codes for CASSVLDSRPDTQYF. The J gene is TRBJ2-3, the V gene TRBV5-1; TRBD1 is a possible D gene (6 bases). Germline loops: CDR1 SGHRS, CDR2 YFSETQ. The ends were cut back, 4 bases at V and 4 bases at J, with 16 bases in the middle. The length of the CDR3 is 15 residues.

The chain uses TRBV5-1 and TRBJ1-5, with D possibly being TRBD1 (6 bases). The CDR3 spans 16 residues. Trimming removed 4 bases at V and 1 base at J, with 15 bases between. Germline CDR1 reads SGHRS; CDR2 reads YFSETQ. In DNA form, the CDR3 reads TGCGCCAGCAGCCCAACGGGGGGGCAGAGCAATCAGCCCCAGCATTTT. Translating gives CASSPTGGQSNQPQHF. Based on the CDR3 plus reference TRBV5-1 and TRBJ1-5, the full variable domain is KAGVTQTPRYLIKTRGQQVTLSCSPISGHRSVSWYQQTPGQGLQFLFEYFSETQRNKGNFPGRFSGRQFSNSRSEMNVSTLELGDSALYLCASSPTGGQSNQPQHFGDGTRLSIL.

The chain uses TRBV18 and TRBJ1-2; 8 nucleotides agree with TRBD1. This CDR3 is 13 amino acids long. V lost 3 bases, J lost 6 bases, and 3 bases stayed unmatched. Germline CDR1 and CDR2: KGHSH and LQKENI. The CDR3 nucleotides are TGTGCCAGCTCACCCCTGACAGGGGATGGCTACACCTTC. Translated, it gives CASSPLTGDGYTF.

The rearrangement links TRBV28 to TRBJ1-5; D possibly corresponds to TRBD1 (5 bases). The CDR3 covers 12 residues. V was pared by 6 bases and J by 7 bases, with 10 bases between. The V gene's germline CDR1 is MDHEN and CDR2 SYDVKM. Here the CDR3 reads CASRTTAQPQHF. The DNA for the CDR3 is TGTGCCAGCAGAACGACAGCCCAGCCCCAGCATTTT.

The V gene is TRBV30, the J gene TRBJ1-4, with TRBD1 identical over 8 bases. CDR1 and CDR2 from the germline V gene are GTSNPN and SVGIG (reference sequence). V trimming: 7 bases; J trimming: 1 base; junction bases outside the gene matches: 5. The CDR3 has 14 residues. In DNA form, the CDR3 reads TGTGCCTCCACCGGACAGGGAACTAATGAAAAACTGTTTTTT. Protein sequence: CASTGQGTNEKLFF. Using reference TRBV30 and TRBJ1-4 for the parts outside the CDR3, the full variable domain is SQTIHQWPATLVQPVGSPLSLECTVEGTSNPNLYWYRQAAGRGLQLLFYSVGIGQISSEVPQNLSASRPQDRQFILSSKKLLLSDSGFYLCASTGQGTNEKLFFGSGTQLSVL.

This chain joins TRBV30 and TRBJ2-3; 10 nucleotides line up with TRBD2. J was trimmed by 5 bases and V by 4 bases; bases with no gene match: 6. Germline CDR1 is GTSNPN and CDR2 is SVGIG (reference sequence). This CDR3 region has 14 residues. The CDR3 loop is CAWNSGRWVDTQYF. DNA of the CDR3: TGTGCCTGGAATAGCGGGAGGTGGGTAGATACGCAGTATTTT.

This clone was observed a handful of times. DNA of the CDR3: TGCGCCAGCAGCCAAGGGGGGACAGGGGGCGGCTACGAGCAGTACTTC. Protein: CASSQGGTGGGYEQYF. The chain couples TRBV4-3 to TRBJ2-7, with 12 bases lining up with TRBD1. The CDR3 has 16 residues. V shed 1 base, J shed 3 bases, and the junction held 4 bases outside the gene matches. CDR1 LGHNA and CDR2 YSLEER come from the germline V gene.

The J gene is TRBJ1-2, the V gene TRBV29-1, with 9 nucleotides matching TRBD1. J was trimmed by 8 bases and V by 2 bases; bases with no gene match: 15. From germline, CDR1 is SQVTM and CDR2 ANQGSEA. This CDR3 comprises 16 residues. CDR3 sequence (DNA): TGCAGCGTTGAACTTGAATGGGGACAGGGATTCAGCGGCTACACCTTC. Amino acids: CSVELEWGQGFSGYTF.

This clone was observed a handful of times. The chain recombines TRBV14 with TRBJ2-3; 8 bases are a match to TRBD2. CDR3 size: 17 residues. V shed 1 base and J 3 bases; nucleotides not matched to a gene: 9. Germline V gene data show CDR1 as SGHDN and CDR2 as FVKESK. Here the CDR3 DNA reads TGTGCCAGCAGCCAAGTACTAGCGGCCCCAGGGACAGATACGCAGTATTTT. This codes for CASSQVLAAPGTDTQYF.

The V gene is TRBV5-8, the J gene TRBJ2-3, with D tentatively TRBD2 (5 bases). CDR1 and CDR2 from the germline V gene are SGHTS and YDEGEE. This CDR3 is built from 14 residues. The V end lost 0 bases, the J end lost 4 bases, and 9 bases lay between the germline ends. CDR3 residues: CASSLALAADTQYF. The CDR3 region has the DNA TGTGCCAGCAGCTTGGCCCTAGCAGCAGATACGCAGTATTTT.

The DNA of the CDR3 is TGTGCCAGCAGTGAACAGGGGACCCTACTTTTCAATGAGCAGTTCTTC. This gives the protein CASSEQGTLLFNEQFF. The chain uses TRBV2 and TRBJ2-1, with a tentative D call TRBD1 (6 bases). The V gene lost 2 bases and the J gene lost 6 bases, with 17 bases spanning the gap. The CDR3 runs 16 residues. Germline loops: CDR1 SNHLY, CDR2 FYNNEI.

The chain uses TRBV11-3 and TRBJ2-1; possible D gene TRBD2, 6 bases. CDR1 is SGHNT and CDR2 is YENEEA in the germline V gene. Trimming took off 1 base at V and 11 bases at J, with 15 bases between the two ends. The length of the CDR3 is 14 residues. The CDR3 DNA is TGTGCCAGCAGCTTAGGGACTACCTCAATGAAGCAGTTCTTC. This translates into CASSLGTTSMKQFF.

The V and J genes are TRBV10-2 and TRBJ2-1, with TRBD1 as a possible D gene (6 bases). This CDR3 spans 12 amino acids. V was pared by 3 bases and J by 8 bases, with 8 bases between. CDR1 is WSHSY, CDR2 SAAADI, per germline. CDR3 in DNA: TGCGCCAGCAGTGACTCAGGGGATGAGCAGTTCTTC. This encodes CASSDSGDEQFF.

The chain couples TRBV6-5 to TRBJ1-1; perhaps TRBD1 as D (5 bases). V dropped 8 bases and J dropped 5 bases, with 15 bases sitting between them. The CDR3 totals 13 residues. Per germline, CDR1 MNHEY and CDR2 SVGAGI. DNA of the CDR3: TGTGCCAGCCGCCTCGGGGGTGGAACTGAAGCTTTCTTT. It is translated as CASRLGGGTEAFF.

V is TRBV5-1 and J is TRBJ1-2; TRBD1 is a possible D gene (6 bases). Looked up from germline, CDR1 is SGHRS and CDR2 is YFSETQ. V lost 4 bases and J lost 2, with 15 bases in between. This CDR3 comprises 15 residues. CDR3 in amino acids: CASSKRQDGNYGYTF. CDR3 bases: TGCGCCAGCAGCAAAAGACAGGACGGAAACTATGGCTACACCTTC.

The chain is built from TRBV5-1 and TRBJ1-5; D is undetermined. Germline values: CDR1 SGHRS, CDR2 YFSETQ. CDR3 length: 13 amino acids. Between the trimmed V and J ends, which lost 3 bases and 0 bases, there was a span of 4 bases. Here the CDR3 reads CASSYYSNQPQHF. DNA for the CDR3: TGCGCCAGCAGCTACTATAGCAATCAGCCCCAGCATTTT.